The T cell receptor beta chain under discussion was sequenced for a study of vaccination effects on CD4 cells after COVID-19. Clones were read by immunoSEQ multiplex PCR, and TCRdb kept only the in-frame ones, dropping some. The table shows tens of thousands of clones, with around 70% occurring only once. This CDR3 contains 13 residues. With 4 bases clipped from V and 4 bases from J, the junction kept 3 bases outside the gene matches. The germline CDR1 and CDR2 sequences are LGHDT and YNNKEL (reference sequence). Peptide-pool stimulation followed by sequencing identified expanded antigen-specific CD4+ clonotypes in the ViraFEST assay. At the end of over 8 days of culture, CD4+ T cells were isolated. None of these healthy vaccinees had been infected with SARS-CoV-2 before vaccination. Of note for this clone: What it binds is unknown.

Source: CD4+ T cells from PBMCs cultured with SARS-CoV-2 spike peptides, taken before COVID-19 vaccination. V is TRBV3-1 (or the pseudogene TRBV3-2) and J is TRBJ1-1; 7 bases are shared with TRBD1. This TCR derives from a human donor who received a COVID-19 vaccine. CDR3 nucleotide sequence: TGTGCCAGCAGCCCGGGGACAGTCACTGAAGCTTTCTTT. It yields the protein CASSPGTVTEAFF.